These T cell receptor beta chains were read from a single sample in a study of cytomegalovirus exposure and HLA in healthy donors. Profiling relied on immunoSEQ multiplex PCR, and the TCRdb table lists in-frame clones only, not all of them. Here the sample spans about 120,000 clones, about 70% being singletons. The sequenced sample was PBMCs. All receptors come from a human donor in good health. CDR3s include the opening cysteine and the closing phenylalanine or tryptophan. The D gene is left open where the match is weak. Clone sizes are given selectively: once, few, many, or a class where the clone is expanded.

d_call: .
j_call: TRBJ1-3
clone_size: .
v_call: TRBV6-5
cdr3_nt: TGTGCCAGCAGTTACCGGGACTCAAACTCTGGAAACACCATATATTTT
cdr3_aa: CASSYRDSNSGNTIYF

d_call: TRBD1
j_call: TRBJ1-2
clone_size: .
v_call: TRBV5-5
cdr3_nt: TGTGCCAGCAGCCGGGGAGATCGGCAGGGGGTACACTATGGCTACACCTTC
cdr3_aa: CASSRGDRQGVHYGYTF

d_call: TRBD1
j_call: TRBJ1-1
clone_size: .
v_call: TRBV7-9
cdr3_nt: TGTGCCAGCAGCTTAGAAGGACAGGGCGCCGAAGCTTTCTTT
cdr3_aa: CASSLEGQGAEAFF

d_call: .
j_call: TRBJ1-3
clone_size: .
v_call: TRBV7-2
cdr3_nt: TGTGCCAGCAGCTTAGCTCCACAGAGGGCTGGAAACACCATATATTTT
cdr3_aa: CASSLAPQRAGNTIYF

d_call: .
j_call: TRBJ1-2
clone_size: .
v_call: TRBV18
cdr3_nt: TGTGCCAGCTCACCAGTCTTGCAGGGGAATTATGGCTACACCTTC
cdr3_aa: CASSPVLQGNYGYTF

d_call: .
j_call: TRBJ2-3
clone_size: .
v_call: TRBV18
cdr3_nt: TGTGCCAGCTCACCACGGCGCGGGAGCACAGATACGCAGTATTTT
cdr3_aa: CASSPRRGSTDTQYF

d_call: .
j_call: TRBJ2-3
clone_size: .
v_call: TRBV6-1
cdr3_nt: TGTGCCAGCGCTAACAGGGGCGGGGCAGATACGCAGTATTTT
cdr3_aa: CASANRGGADTQYF

d_call: .
j_call: TRBJ1-2
clone_size: .
v_call: TRBV2
cdr3_nt: TGTGCCAGCACGCGGGACCCCTATGGCTACACCTTC
cdr3_aa: CASTRDPYGYTF

d_call: .
j_call: TRBJ1-1
clone_size: .
v_call: TRBV11-1
cdr3_nt: TGTGCCAGCAGCCCGCGAGACAGCACTGAAGCTTTCTTT
cdr3_aa: CASSPRDSTEAFF

d_call: TRBD1
j_call: TRBJ1-4
clone_size: .
v_call: TRBV28
cdr3_nt: TGTGCCAGCAGACATCCCAGGGGGTTGAGCGAAAAACTGTTTTTT
cdr3_aa: CASRHPRGLSEKLFF

d_call: TRBD1
j_call: TRBJ2-2
clone_size: few
v_call: TRBV27
cdr3_nt: TGTGCCAGCAGCCGTGACAGGGTCACCACCGGGGAGCTGTTTTTT
cdr3_aa: CASSRDRVTTGELFF

d_call: TRBD1
j_call: TRBJ2-7
clone_size: once
v_call: TRBV6-1
cdr3_nt: TGTGCCAGCAGTGCGCCCGGGACAGCGACTCGCAACGTCTACGAGCAGTACTTC
cdr3_aa: CASSAPGTATRNVYEQYF

d_call: TRBD1
j_call: TRBJ1-5
clone_size: .
v_call: TRBV6-1
cdr3_nt: TGTGCCAGCACTGATCCGGGACAGGGGGTGAGGAGCAATCAGCCCCAGCATTTT
cdr3_aa: CASTDPGQGVRSNQPQHF

d_call: TRBD1
j_call: TRBJ2-1
clone_size: .
v_call: TRBV7-9
cdr3_nt: TGTGCCAGCAGCTCAAGGACAGGGAGGGAGCAGTTCTTC
cdr3_aa: CASSSRTGREQFF

d_call: TRBD2
j_call: TRBJ2-2
clone_size: .
v_call: TRBV11-2
cdr3_nt: TGTGCCAGCAGCCCACTAGCGTCGAACACCGGGGAGCTGTTTTTT
cdr3_aa: CASSPLASNTGELFF

d_call: .
j_call: TRBJ1-4
clone_size: .
v_call: TRBV30
cdr3_nt: TGTGCCTGGAGTGTACTACAAGAAGGAAAACTGTTTTTT
cdr3_aa: CAWSVLQEGKLFF

d_call: .
j_call: TRBJ1-2
clone_size: .
v_call: TRBV9
cdr3_nt: TGTGCCAGCAGCGCCCCTGGGACAAGCCATGGCTACACCTTC
cdr3_aa: CASSAPGTSHGYTF

d_call: TRBD2
j_call: TRBJ2-7
clone_size: .
v_call: TRBV28
cdr3_nt: TGTGCCAGCAGGTCGACGGGGGGACTAGCGGGTCCCGAGCAGTACTTC
cdr3_aa: CASRSTGGLAGPEQYF

d_call: .
j_call: TRBJ1-1
clone_size: .
v_call: TRBV6-1
cdr3_nt: TGTGCCAGCAGTGATGTACTGCCGAACACTGAAGCTTTCTTT
cdr3_aa: CASSDVLPNTEAFF

d_call: TRBD1
j_call: TRBJ1-6
clone_size: .
v_call: TRBV6-1
cdr3_nt: TGTGCCAGCAGTAACAGGGGACTCAATTCACCCCTCCACTTT
cdr3_aa: CASSNRGLNSPLHF

d_call: TRBD2
j_call: TRBJ2-3
clone_size: .
v_call: TRBV9
cdr3_nt: TGTGCCAGCAGCGTAGACGGGGGGCCTATTAGCGGGAGAAGGACAGATACGCAGTATTTT
cdr3_aa: CASSVDGGPISGRRTDTQYF

d_call: TRBD1
j_call: TRBJ2-1
clone_size: few
v_call: TRBV27
cdr3_nt: TGTGCCACCGGGACAGGGAATTCCAATGAGCAGTTCTTC
cdr3_aa: CATGTGNSNEQFF

d_call: TRBD1
j_call: TRBJ2-7
clone_size: few
v_call: TRBV11-2
cdr3_nt: TGTGCCAGCAGCCGCCTGACAGGGGCTGAGCAGTACTTC
cdr3_aa: CASSRLTGAEQYF

d_call: .
j_call: TRBJ1-1
clone_size: .
v_call: TRBV29-1
cdr3_nt: TGCAGCGGAACAGGGAGAACTGAAGCTTTCTTT
cdr3_aa: CSGTGRTEAFF

d_call: TRBD2
j_call: TRBJ2-2
clone_size: .
v_call: TRBV6-4
cdr3_nt: TGTGCCAGCATCAAAACTGGGGGAGGGAGGACCGGGGAGCTGTTTTTT
cdr3_aa: CASIKTGGGRTGELFF

d_call: TRBD2
j_call: TRBJ2-3
clone_size: .
v_call: TRBV25-1
cdr3_nt: TGTGCCAGCAGGGCTATCGGGGGGGGCACAGATACGCAGTATTTT
cdr3_aa: CASRAIGGGTDTQYF

d_call: TRBD1
j_call: TRBJ2-7
clone_size: .
v_call: TRBV19
cdr3_nt: TGTGCCAGTAGTACGGACAGGGACGAGCAGTACTTC
cdr3_aa: CASSTDRDEQYF

d_call: TRBD1
j_call: TRBJ1-4
clone_size: .
v_call: TRBV14
cdr3_nt: TGTGCCAGCAGCCAAGGGACAGGGTACGGAAAACTGTTTTTT
cdr3_aa: CASSQGTGYGKLFF

d_call: TRBD1
j_call: TRBJ1-4
clone_size: .
v_call: TRBV25-1
cdr3_nt: TGTGCCAGCCCGGGACAGGGTCATATTGCAACTAATGAAAAACTGTTTTTT
cdr3_aa: CASPGQGHIATNEKLFF